Below are 29 T cell receptor beta chains sequenced from a single sample in a study of blood T cell repertoires in COVID-19. Produced via immunoSEQ multiplex PCR; TCRdb's table is partial and in-frame only. Of roughly 190,000 clones listed, 75% to 85% are singletons. The specimen was PBMCs or T cells enriched from blood (not recorded which). The receptors here all came from a woman between 50 and 59 years old with acute COVID-19.

This chain joins TRBV28 and TRBJ1-2; possibly TRBD1 for D (6 bases). Germline values: CDR1 MDHEN, CDR2 SYDVKM. Trimming cost V 2 bases and J 6 bases, with 10 bases left between them. CDR3 length equals 13 residues. In DNA form, the CDR3 reads TGTGCCAGCAGTTTACTCCAGGGGAATGGCTACACCTTC. This encodes CASSLLQGNGYTF.

The rearrangement links TRBV18 to TRBJ1-5; D is perhaps TRBD1 (6 bases). This CDR3 is 14 amino acids long. V was shortened by 0 bases and J by 7 bases, with 10 bases between the two germline ends. Per the germline V gene, CDR1 is KGHSH and CDR2 is LQKENI. The CDR3 bases are TGTGCCAGCTCACCACCGACAGGAGGCCAGCCCCAGCATTTT. Translation gives CASSPPTGGQPQHF.

The chain uses TRBV5-6 and TRBJ2-7, with 9 bases identical to TRBD1. V dropped 0 bases and J dropped 3; count of bases not matched to a gene: 4. The CDR3 has 15 residues. Germline-derived CDR1 and CDR2 are SGHDT and YYEEEE. This CDR3 reads CASSLEGQGRYEQYV. Written as DNA, the CDR3 is TGTGCCAGCAGCTTGGAAGGACAGGGGCGCTACGAGCAGTACGTC.

V gene TRBV7-6 combines with J gene TRBJ2-2; D is undetermined. Germline V lookup: CDR1 SGHVS, CDR2 FNYEAQ. The CDR3 sequence is 13 residues long. Trimming took 4 bases from V and 1 from J, leaving 4 bases between them. In DNA, the CDR3 is TGTGCCAGCAGCTACAGGAACACCGGGGAGCTGTTTTTT. Its translation: CASSYRNTGELFF.

The V call is TRBV7-9, the J call TRBJ1-4, with 8 nucleotides matching TRBD1. The CDR3 has 16 amino acids. The J segment lost 3 bases and the V segment lost 0 bases, leaving 3 bases of the junction unmatched. Germline V gene lookup returns CDR1 SEHNR and CDR2 FQNEAQ (reference sequence). The CDR3 DNA is TGTGCCAGCAGCTTAGCCCCGACAGGGGCTAATGAAAAACTGTTTTTT. As protein: CASSLAPTGANEKLFF.

This chain links TRBV7-6 with TRBJ2-1; 7 nucleotides align to TRBD1. There are 15 residues in the CDR3. Unmatched junction bases numbered 10, after V lost 5 bases and J lost 6 bases. The germline V gene has CDR1 SGHVS and CDR2 FNYEAQ. CDR3 region: CASSQKKTGFNEQFF. As DNA, the CDR3 is TGTGCCAGCAGCCAAAAGAAGACAGGGTTCAATGAGCAGTTCTTC. Drawing the rest from reference TRBV7-6 and TRBJ2-1, the complete variable domain is GAGVSQSPRYKVTKRGQDVALRCDPISGHVSLYWYRQALGQGPEFLTYFNYEAQQDKSGLPNDRFSAERPEGSISTLTIQRTEQRDSAMYRCASSQKKTGFNEQFFGPGTRLTVL.

The chain combines TRBV11-2 with TRBJ2-5; 7 nucleotides align to TRBD2. Germline values: CDR1 SGHAT, CDR2 FQNNGV. CDR3 length: 15 residues. V was clipped by 1 base and J by 5 bases; unmatched bases: 7. This CDR3 is CASSLGTLGGETQYF. CDR3 nucleotide sequence: TGTGCCAGCAGCTTAGGGACCCTCGGGGGGGAGACCCAGTACTTC.

The CDR3 DNA sequence: TGTGCCAGCAGCTCCAGGGCGGGGGACGGTGCTGGAAACACCATATATTTT. This gives the protein CASSSRAGDGAGNTIYF. The gene calls are TRBV5-5 and TRBJ1-3; D may be TRBD1 (5 bases). The CDR3 is made up of 17 amino acids. Germline assignment: CDR1 SGHKS and CDR2 YYEKEE (reference sequence). The V end was cut by 3 bases, the J end by 2 bases, with 18 bases between.

In its sample, this clone was seen a few times. Other DNA sequences in this sample translate to the same CDR3. The chain employs TRBV12-3 or TRBV12-4 and TRBJ1-2; 7 positions match TRBD1. V lost 5 bases and J lost 2; bases outside the gene matches: 2. This CDR3 has 13 residues. CDR3: CASSPGGNYGYTF. DNA for the CDR3: TGTGCCAGCAGTCCAGGGGGAAACTATGGCTACACCTTC.

The chain has TRBV6-2 or TRBV6-3 and TRBJ2-3; 7 positions agree with TRBD1. The CDR3 is 15 residues long. The trim removed 5 bases at V and 6 bases at J, leaving 11 bases unmatched. In germline, CDR1 is MNHEY, CDR2 SVGEGT. CDR3 region: CASSPYRGRLDTQYF. For the CDR3, the DNA is TGTGCCAGCAGTCCCTACAGGGGCCGCCTGGATACGCAGTATTTT.

V gene TRBV18 combines with J gene TRBJ2-5; possibly TRBD1 for D (6 bases). There are 13 residues in the CDR3. Germline lookup yields CDR1 KGHSH and CDR2 LQKENI. V gave up 0 bases and J gave up 4 bases, with 6 bases separating them. The CDR3 spells CASSPPGAETQYF. DNA for the CDR3: TGTGCCAGCTCACCACCGGGGGCAGAGACCCAGTACTTC.

The rearrangement links TRBV9 to TRBJ2-1; 8 bases are shared with TRBD1. V shed 4 bases and J 15 bases; nucleotides not matched to a gene: 9. Germline CDR1 reads SGDLS; CDR2 reads YYNGEE. CDR3 length: 12 amino acids. The CDR3 here is CASSPRTGRRFF. For the CDR3, the DNA is TGTGCCAGCAGCCCCAGGACAGGGAGGCGGTTCTTC.

The V and J genes are TRBV2 and TRBJ1-5; unclear D gene. From germline, CDR1 is SNHLY and CDR2 FYNNEI. This CDR3 is built from 15 residues. Trimming shortened V by 8 bases and J by 2 bases, and 16 bases separated the two germline ends. This CDR3 reads CASHPSGRGNQPQHF. CDR3 in DNA: TGTGCCAGCCACCCTTCCGGCCGGGGCAATCAGCCCCAGCATTTT. The full variable domain, completed using reference TRBV2 and TRBJ1-5, is EPEVTQTPSHQVTQMGQEVILRCVPISNHLYFYWYRQILGQKVEFLVSFYNNEISEKSEIFDDQFSVERPDGSNFTLKIRSTKLEDSAMYFCASHPSGRGNQPQHFGDGTRLSIL.

J is TRBJ2-5 and V is TRBV6-4, with TRBD2 matching 12 bases. In germline, CDR1 is MRHNA, CDR2 SNTAGT. The CDR3 extends over 16 amino acids. After removal of 0 bases from V and 4 bases from J, the junction contained 3 bases not matched to a gene. CDR3 DNA sequence: TGTGCCAGCAGTGACTCGGCTAGCGGGGGGGCAGAGACCCAGTACTTC. Amino acids: CASSDSASGGAETQYF.

The genes are TRBV28 and TRBJ2-7; 7 bases align to TRBD2. CDR3 length equals 16 residues. The germline V gene encodes CDR1 MDHEN and CDR2 SYDVKM. V trimming: 6 bases; J trimming: 7 bases; junction bases outside the gene matches: 18. The CDR3 sequence is CASRPGSLLPGGEQYV. The DNA for the CDR3 is TGTGCCAGCAGACCCGGGTCCCTCCTCCCCGGGGGGGAGCAGTACGTC.

The chain has TRBV28 and TRBJ1-5; the D gene is possibly TRBD1 (5 bases). The germline CDR1 and CDR2 sequences are MDHEN and SYDVKM. The CDR3 extends over 17 amino acids. Trimming removed 6 bases at V and 2 bases at J, with 20 bases between. Here the CDR3 DNA reads TGTGCCAGCAGCTCCAGTGGGGCAGGAGGGGGCAATCAGCCCCAGCATTTT. Translation gives CASSSSGAGGGNQPQHF.

The CDR3 DNA reads TGTGCCAGCAGCTCAAGCGGGGGGCGGGATGAGCAGTTCTTC. It is translated as CASSSSGGRDEQFF. The rearrangement uses TRBV7-3 and TRBJ2-1, with 9 bases matching TRBD2. The CDR3 consists of 14 residues. Germline V gene lookup returns CDR1 SGHTA and CDR2 FQGTGA. After removal of 4 bases from V and 8 bases from J, the junction contained 6 bases not matched to a gene.

The chain employs TRBV12-3 or TRBV12-4 and TRBJ2-2, with D possibly being TRBD2 (6 bases). V gave up 0 bases and J gave up 8 bases, with 7 bases separating them. This CDR3 region has 13 residues. CDR3 DNA sequence: TGTGCCAGCAGTTTAGCGGGGGGAGGGGAGCTGTTTTTT. It specifies CASSLAGGGELFF.

This sequence joins TRBV7-2 and TRBJ2-5, with 9 bases lining up with TRBD1. Looked up from germline, CDR1 is SGHTA and CDR2 is FQGNSA. The V gene end was trimmed by 4 bases and the J gene end by 5 bases; junction bases not matched to a gene: 5. This CDR3 comprises 14 residues. The CDR3 here is CASSSGQGRETQYF. The CDR3 bases are TGTGCCAGCAGCTCCGGACAGGGGCGGGAGACCCAGTACTTC.

The V call is TRBV7-9, the J call TRBJ1-1; TRBD1 matches at 7 bases. The CDR3 contains 17 residues. V trimming: 3 bases; J trimming: 0 bases; junction bases outside the gene matches: 10. The germline gives CDR1 SEHNR, CDR2 FQNEAQ (reference sequence). The CDR3 region is CASSLVLGGPLNTEAFF. CDR3 sequence (DNA): TGTGCCAGCAGCTTGGTACTAGGGGGCCCTCTGAACACTGAAGCTTTCTTT.

The rearrangement links TRBV14 to TRBJ2-7; possibly TRBD2 for D (5 bases). This CDR3 is 16 amino acids long. The V and J ends lost 0 bases and 2 bases respectively, with 14 bases between them. Germline V gene lookup returns CDR1 SGHDN and CDR2 FVKESK. DNA of the CDR3: TGTGCCAGCAGCCAAGACGGAGGCGGCCCTCCCTACGAGCAGTACGTC. Residues: CASSQDGGGPPYEQYV.

The chain carries TRBV19 and TRBJ1-2; D is uncertain. CDR1 and CDR2 (germline): LNHDA, SQIVND (reference sequence). Trimming removed 6 bases at V and 0 bases at J, with 14 bases between. The CDR3 runs to 15 residues. CDR3 region: CASRTEGPANYGYTF. The DNA of the CDR3 is TGTGCCAGTAGGACCGAGGGCCCGGCTAACTATGGCTACACCTTC.

The chain employs TRBV7-2 and TRBJ1-1, with D hard to call. This CDR3 has 14 amino acids. The V end was cut by 6 bases, the J end by 6 bases, with 17 bases between. Per germline, CDR1 SGHTA and CDR2 FQGNSA. CDR3 in amino acids: CASSYSPRGAEAFF. As DNA, the CDR3 is TGTGCCAGCAGTTATAGCCCCCGGGGTGCTGAAGCTTTCTTT.

The rearrangement uses TRBV30 and TRBJ1-6; D might be TRBD1 (5 bases). Germline CDR1 reads GTSNPN; CDR2 reads SVGIG (reference sequence). The germline V and J ends were trimmed by 3 bases and 10 bases, with 10 bases remaining between them. This CDR3 comprises 12 residues. CDR3 in DNA: TGTGCCTGGAGGTCCCCAGGGTCACCCCTCCACTTT. Translating it yields CAWRSPGSPLHF. The variable domain in full, completed from reference TRBV30 and TRBJ1-6, reads SQTIHQWPATLVQPVGSPLSLECTVEGTSNPNLYWYRQAAGRGLQLLFYSVGIGQISSEVPQNLSASRPQDRQFILSSKKLLLSDSGFYLCAWRSPGSPLHFGNGTRLTVT.

Only one count was recorded for this clone. CDR3 in DNA: TGTGCCAGCAGGCCATGGACAGGGCGGGATCAGCCCCAGCATTTT. Translation: CASRPWTGRDQPQHF. V gene TRBV6-5 combines with J gene TRBJ1-5; 8 bases agree with TRBD1. The CDR3 is made up of 15 amino acids. The V and J ends lost 6 bases and 5 bases, in that order; junction bases with no gene match: 9. The V gene's germline CDR1 is MNHEY and CDR2 SVGAGI.

This rearrangement joins TRBV3-1 (or the pseudogene TRBV3-2) to TRBJ1-1; no clear D gene. The CDR3 spans 14 residues. The germline V and J ends were trimmed by 1 base and 2 bases, with 8 bases remaining between them. Germline CDR1 reads LGHDT; CDR2 reads YNNKEL (reference sequence). The CDR3 bases are TGTGCCAGCAGCCAAGGGTCGGTTAACACTGAAGCTTTCTTT. It encodes CASSQGSVNTEAFF.

The chain couples TRBV30 to TRBJ1-4; possible D gene TRBD1, 6 bases. The CDR3 covers 13 residues. The ends were cut back, 5 bases at V and 3 bases at J, with 10 bases in the middle. Germline V gives CDR1 GTSNPN, CDR2 SVGIG (reference sequence). CDR3 in DNA: TGTGCCTGGGAAGGGGGACCTAATGAAAAACTGTTTTTT. Its protein product is CAWEGGPNEKLFF. Based on the CDR3 plus reference TRBV30 and TRBJ1-4, the full variable domain is SQTIHQWPATLVQPVGSPLSLECTVEGTSNPNLYWYRQAAGRGLQLLFYSVGIGQISSEVPQNLSASRPQDRQFILSSKKLLLSDSGFYLCAWEGGPNEKLFFGSGTQLSVL.

CDR3 DNA: TGTGCCAGCAGCTCTCAGGGAACCGGGGAGCTGTTTTTT. Encoded protein: CASSSQGTGELFF. The chain joins TRBV11-3 to TRBJ2-2, with a possible D match to TRBD1 (5 bases). Germline assignment: CDR1 SGHNT and CDR2 YENEEA. The CDR3 is 13 amino acids. Between the trimmed V and J ends, which lost 4 bases and 5 bases, there was a span of 8 bases.

Details on this clone: Other nucleotide sequences from this sample produce the same CDR3. This rearrangement joins TRBV5-1 to TRBJ2-3; 8 nucleotides match TRBD2. V was pared by 4 bases and J by 5 bases, with 6 bases of the junction left unmatched. Germline CDR1 reads SGHRS; CDR2 reads YFSETQ. CDR3 length: 14 amino acids. CDR3 nucleotides: TGCGCCAGCAGCCTTCGCGGGGGGCAAGATACGCAGTATTTT. This translates into CASSLRGGQDTQYF. Variable domain in full (rest from reference TRBV5-1 and TRBJ2-3): KAGVTQTPRYLIKTRGQQVTLSCSPISGHRSVSWYQQTPGQGLQFLFEYFSETQRNKGNFPGRFSGRQFSNSRSEMNVSTLELGDSALYLCASSLRGGQDTQYFGPGTRLTVL.